Listed below are T cell receptor beta chains from one sample, sequenced in a study of spatial heterogeneity in lung cancer. In TCRdb, the 5' RACE reads were re-called with MiXCR into one record per CDR3 protein. The table has 40,000 to 45,000 distinct CDR3 sequences, approximately 7% seen once. The sequenced sample was PBMCs, obtained at surgery. All receptors derive from a female donor with early-stage non-small cell lung cancer. CDR3s include the opening cysteine and the closing phenylalanine or tryptophan. Each record gives: J gene, V gene, CDR3 protein.

J gene: TRBJ2-3
V gene: TRBV7-9
CDR3 protein: CASSLLTDTQYF

J gene: TRBJ1-2
V gene: TRBV6-2/TRBV6-3
CDR3 protein: CASSYGGTQGYGYTF

J gene: TRBJ2-5
V gene: TRBV5-1
CDR3 protein: CASSLLYQGQETQYF

J gene: TRBJ2-7
V gene: TRBV6-6
CDR3 protein: CASTRSERYEQYF

J gene: TRBJ2-3
V gene: TRBV18
CDR3 protein: CASSPWTGSADTQYF

J gene: TRBJ2-7
V gene: TRBV3-1
CDR3 protein: CASSPLAGVASGEQYF

J gene: TRBJ2-7
V gene: TRBV4-3
CDR3 protein: CASSQEGASYEQYF

J gene: TRBJ2-3
V gene: TRBV12-3/TRBV12-4
CDR3 protein: CASSLGGPSGGTDTQYF

J gene: TRBJ2-1
V gene: TRBV14
CDR3 protein: CASSVAGNEQFF

J gene: TRBJ2-3
V gene: TRBV20-1
CDR3 protein: CSAAGDTQYF

J gene: TRBJ2-1
V gene: TRBV7-2
CDR3 protein: CASSFSGGAGNEQFF

J gene: TRBJ2-5
V gene: TRBV2
CDR3 protein: CASASGRETQYF

J gene: TRBJ1-1
V gene: TRBV12-3/TRBV12-4
CDR3 protein: CASSATGADTEAFF

J gene: TRBJ2-7
V gene: TRBV28
CDR3 protein: CASSGSGGFSYEQYF

J gene: TRBJ2-6
V gene: TRBV6-5
CDR3 protein: CASSYSGGSGANVLTF

J gene: TRBJ1-4
V gene: TRBV2
CDR3 protein: CASSEAIALNEKLFF

J gene: TRBJ1-6
V gene: TRBV13
CDR3 protein: CASSARDGSYNSPLHF

J gene: TRBJ1-4
V gene: TRBV15
CDR3 protein: CATTTWTGNNEKLFF

J gene: TRBJ1-5
V gene: TRBV20-1
CDR3 protein: CSAFQQGSNQPQHF

J gene: TRBJ2-6
V gene: TRBV18
CDR3 protein: CASSPKSSASSGANVLTF

J gene: TRBJ2-7
V gene: TRBV20-1
CDR3 protein: CSAITGSTSYEQYF

J gene: TRBJ1-1
V gene: TRBV18
CDR3 protein: CASSPGGNTEAFF

J gene: TRBJ2-4
V gene: TRBV6-1
CDR3 protein: CASSGLAGTGAKNIQYF

J gene: TRBJ2-3
V gene: TRBV24-1
CDR3 protein: CATSRAGETTDTQYF

J gene: TRBJ2-1
V gene: TRBV7-9
CDR3 protein: CASSLNVWPEQFF

J gene: TRBJ2-3
V gene: TRBV7-3
CDR3 protein: CASSLAGRGDTQYF